The rows below give T cell receptor beta chains drawn from one sample of a study of T cells in Graves' hyperthyroidism and ophthalmopathy. TCRdb re-derived calls from the multiplex PCR reads in MiXCR, one entry per CDR3 protein. There are roughly 500,000 distinct CDR3 sequences in the sample; 46% occur only once, and about 43% lies in the top ten. Specimen: peripheral blood or thyroid tissue (not recorded which). The receptors here all came from an adult woman with Graves' disease, either hyperthyroidism or ophthalmopathy (not recorded which). CDR3s include the opening cysteine and the closing phenylalanine or tryptophan. Fields, in order: J gene, D gene, V gene, clone size, CDR3 protein, CDR3 DNA. The D gene is left open where the match is weak. Clone size is not always given. Where it is, it says once, few, many or a class for expanded clones.

J gene: TRBJ1-2; D gene: -; V gene: TRBV7-9; clone size: many; CDR3 protein: CASSLGPAYGYTF; CDR3 DNA: TGTGCCAGCAGCCTCGGACCGGCCTATGGCTACACCTTC
J gene: TRBJ2-6; D gene: -; V gene: TRBV7-9; clone size: -; CDR3 protein: CASSPDRRPGANVLTF; CDR3 DNA: TGTGCCAGCAGCCCGGACAGACGCCCTGGGGCCAACGTCCTGACTTTC
J gene: TRBJ2-5; D gene: TRBD1; V gene: TRBV5-1; clone size: many; CDR3 protein: CAGAPGQGETQYF; CDR3 DNA: TGCGCCGGAGCCCCGGGACAGGGAGAGACCCAGTACTTC
J gene: TRBJ1-2; D gene: -; V gene: TRBV7-9; clone size: -; CDR3 protein: CASSPGHGRRGGYTF; CDR3 DNA: TGTGCCAGCAGCCCGGGTCATGGACGACGGGGGGGCTACACCTTC
J gene: TRBJ2-7; D gene: -; V gene: TRBV7-2; clone size: -; CDR3 protein: CASSPYSSRDEQYF; CDR3 DNA: TGTGCCAGCAGCCCGTATTCTTCCAGGGACGAGCAGTACTTC
J gene: TRBJ2-7; D gene: -; V gene: TRBV7-8; clone size: many; CDR3 protein: CASSFERYEQYF; CDR3 DNA: TGTGCCAGCAGCTTTGAGCGCTACGAGCAGTACTTC
J gene: TRBJ2-5; D gene: TRBD1; V gene: TRBV12-3/TRBV12-4; clone size: many; CDR3 protein: CASSGQAQETQYF; CDR3 DNA: TGTGCCAGCAGCGGACAGGCCCAAGAGACCCAGTACTTC
J gene: TRBJ2-7; D gene: -; V gene: TRBV6-8; clone size: once; CDR3 protein: CASRPPRVGSYEQYF; CDR3 DNA: TGTGCCAGCAGACCCCCTCGGGTGGGTTCCTACGAGCAGTACTTC
J gene: TRBJ2-7; D gene: -; V gene: TRBV7-2; clone size: many; CDR3 protein: CASSSDTYEQYF; CDR3 DNA: TGTGCCAGCAGCTCAGACACCTACGAGCAGTACTTC
J gene: TRBJ1-2; D gene: -; V gene: TRBV7-2; clone size: -; CDR3 protein: CASSSTRSGYTF; CDR3 DNA: TGTGCCAGCAGCTCTACCAGATCGGGCTACACCTTC
J gene: TRBJ1-5; D gene: -; V gene: TRBV10-3; clone size: many; CDR3 protein: CASRDGPTGQPQHF; CDR3 DNA: TGTGCCTCCCGGGACGGGCCTACTGGGCAGCCCCAGCATTTT
J gene: TRBJ1-5; D gene: -; V gene: TRBV19; clone size: -; CDR3 protein: CASSSSDRSPGNQPQHF; CDR3 DNA: TGTGCCAGTAGTTCCTCGGACCGTTCACCGGGGAATCAGCCCCAGCATTTT
J gene: TRBJ1-4; D gene: -; V gene: TRBV15; clone size: -; CDR3 protein: CATSRVSLGKLFF; CDR3 DNA: TGTGCCACCAGCAGGGTCAGTCTAGGAAAACTGTTTTTT
J gene: TRBJ1-2; D gene: -; V gene: TRBV20-1; clone size: -; CDR3 protein: CSAYTRDTSGANYGYTF; CDR3 DNA: TGCAGTGCTTATACCCGGGACACTTCCGGGGCAAACTATGGCTACACCTTC
J gene: TRBJ1-1; D gene: -; V gene: TRBV7-9; clone size: many; CDR3 protein: CASSWGGSTEAFF; CDR3 DNA: TGTGCCAGCAGCTGGGGAGGGAGCACTGAAGCTTTCTTT
J gene: TRBJ2-5; D gene: -; V gene: TRBV6-5; clone size: -; CDR3 protein: CASGTGRGSETQYF; CDR3 DNA: TGTGCCAGTGGGACGGGGAGGGGGTCAGAGACCCAGTACTTC
J gene: TRBJ1-5; D gene: TRBD1; V gene: TRBV30; clone size: few; CDR3 protein: CAWSEGADQPQHF; CDR3 DNA: TGTGCCTGGAGTGAGGGGGCAGATCAGCCCCAGCATTTT
J gene: TRBJ1-5; D gene: -; V gene: TRBV19; clone size: many; CDR3 protein: CASSISAITHQPQHF; CDR3 DNA: TGTGCCAGTAGTATTAGCGCGATTACACATCAGCCCCAGCATTTT
J gene: TRBJ1-5; D gene: -; V gene: TRBV6-1; clone size: -; CDR3 protein: CASSEVFRPQHF; CDR3 DNA: TGTGCCAGCAGTGAGGTTTTCCGTCCCCAGCATTTT
J gene: TRBJ1-6; D gene: TRBD1; V gene: TRBV12-3/TRBV12-4; clone size: many; CDR3 protein: CASSLQTGVNSPLHF; CDR3 DNA: TGTGCCAGCAGTCTCCAGACAGGGGTCAATTCACCCCTCCACTTT
J gene: TRBJ1-5; D gene: -; V gene: TRBV7-3; clone size: -; CDR3 protein: CASSEQGAGSSGEPQHF; CDR3 DNA: TGTGCCAGCAGCGAACAGGGCGCCGGGAGTTCCGGGGAGCCCCAGCATTTT
J gene: TRBJ2-5; D gene: -; V gene: TRBV7-2; clone size: -; CDR3 protein: CASSPPKETQYF; CDR3 DNA: TGTGCCAGCTCACCACCGAAAGAGACCCAGTACTTC
J gene: TRBJ2-7; D gene: TRBD1; V gene: TRBV7-9; clone size: many; CDR3 protein: CASSYGQGKTYEQYF; CDR3 DNA: TGTGCCAGCAGCTATGGACAGGGAAAAACCTACGAGCAGTACTTC
J gene: TRBJ2-2; D gene: -; V gene: TRBV19; clone size: few; CDR3 protein: CASSMRLAMAGELFF; CDR3 DNA: TGTGCCAGTAGTATGCGGCTAGCTATGGCCGGGGAGCTGTTTTTT
J gene: TRBJ2-5; D gene: TRBD2; V gene: TRBV20-1; clone size: many; CDR3 protein: CSASGTSGREGETQYF; CDR3 DNA: TGCAGTGCTAGCGGGACTAGCGGGAGGGAAGGAGAGACCCAGTACTTC
J gene: TRBJ1-3; D gene: -; V gene: TRBV10-1; clone size: -; CDR3 protein: CASSEGDTIYF; CDR3 DNA: TGCGCCAGCAGTGAGGGGGACACCATATATTTT